This TCR beta chain stems from a study of post-analysis software for immune sequencing data. Of note for this clonotype: Its cognate antigen is unknown.

General observations from the study: Controls had significantly higher normalized Chao1 diversity than multiple sclerosis patients.

The TCR beta cDNA libraries carried unique molecular identifiers. TCRdb redid the calling of the PCR reads with MiXCR, one entry per CDR3 protein. This sample carries hundreds of thousands of distinct CDR3 sequences, roughly 29% of them seen once, and the ten largest clones take more than 0.45%. The sequence came from a girl between 5 and 17 years old with multiple sclerosis. The sample comprised blood.

CDR3 DNA sequence: TGCGCCAGCAGCTTGGCTCGTTCGATTGGACCCCATCCGAGCACCGGGGAGCTGTTTTTT. Translating gives CASSLARSIGPHPSTGELFF. This sequence joins TRBV5-1 and TRBJ2-2; D ambiguous. Germline V gene data show CDR1 as SGHRS and CDR2 as YFSETQ. Trimming removed 0 bases from V and 4 bases from J, with 25 bases in between. This CDR3 has 20 amino acids. Variable domain in full (rest from reference TRBV5-1 and TRBJ2-2): KAGVTQTPRYLIKTRGQQVTLSCSPISGHRSVSWYQQTPGQGLQFLFEYFSETQRNKGNFPGRFSGRQFSNSRSEMNVSTLELGDSALYLCASSLARSIGPHPSTGELFFGEGSRLTVL.